This T cell receptor beta chain was identified in a study of OX40 agonist ivuxolimab in advanced cancers. Study background: Patients enrolled in dose escalation were diagnosed with hepatocellular carcinoma, melanoma, renal cell or head and neck cancer. Three patients, one with hepatocellular carcinoma and two with cutaneous melanoma, achieved partial responses. Points from the study as a whole: At 0.1 to 3.0 mg/kg and by week 6, clonal expansion occurred in CD4+ and CD8+ blood T cells. In general, CD8+ T cells held more expanded clones than CD4+ did, on average.

For this clone: Its specificity is unknown.

The CDR3 extends over 15 amino acids. Germline lookup yields CDR1 LNHDA and CDR2 SQIVND (reference sequence). V lost 3 bases and J 7 bases, leaving 16 bases between the germline ends. Data came from immunoSEQ multiplex PCR; TCRdb stores just in-frame clones and leaves some out. The sample carries 25,000 to 40,000 clones, 82% recorded once. The sample in question was CD4+ or CD8+ T cells sorted from blood, obtained in a trial of the OX40 agonist ivuxolimab. The rearrangement uses TRBV19 and TRBJ2-1, with D uncertain. The origin of this receptor is an adult with an advanced solid tumor such as melanoma, head and neck, liver or kidney cancer. For the CDR3, the DNA is TGTGCCAGTAGTATTGCTGGGAAGGTTTCGAATGAGCAGTTCTTC. Amino acids: CASSIAGKVSNEQFF.